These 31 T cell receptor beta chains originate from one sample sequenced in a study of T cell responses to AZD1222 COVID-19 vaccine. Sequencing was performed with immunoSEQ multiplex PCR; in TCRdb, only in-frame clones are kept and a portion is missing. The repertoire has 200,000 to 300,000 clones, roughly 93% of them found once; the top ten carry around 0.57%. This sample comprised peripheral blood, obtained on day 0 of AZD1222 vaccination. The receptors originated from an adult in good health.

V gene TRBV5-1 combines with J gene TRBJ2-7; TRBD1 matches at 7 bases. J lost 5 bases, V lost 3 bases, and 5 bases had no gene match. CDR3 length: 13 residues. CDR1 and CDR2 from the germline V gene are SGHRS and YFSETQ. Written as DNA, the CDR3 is TGCGCCAGCAGCTGGACAGGATGGGACGAGCAGTACTTC. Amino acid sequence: CASSWTGWDEQYF.

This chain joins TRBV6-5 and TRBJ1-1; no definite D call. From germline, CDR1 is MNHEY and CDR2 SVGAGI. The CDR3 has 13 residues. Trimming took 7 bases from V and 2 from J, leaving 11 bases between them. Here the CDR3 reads CASTNRVNTEAFF. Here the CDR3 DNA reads TGTGCCAGCACCAATCGGGTTAACACTGAAGCTTTCTTT.

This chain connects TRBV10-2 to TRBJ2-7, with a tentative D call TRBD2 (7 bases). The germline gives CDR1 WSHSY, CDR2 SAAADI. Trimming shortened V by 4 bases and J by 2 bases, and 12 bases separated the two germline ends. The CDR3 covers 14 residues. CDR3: CASSGGGTTYEQYF. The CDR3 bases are TGCGCCAGCAGTGGGGGGGGCACCACCTACGAGCAGTACTTC.

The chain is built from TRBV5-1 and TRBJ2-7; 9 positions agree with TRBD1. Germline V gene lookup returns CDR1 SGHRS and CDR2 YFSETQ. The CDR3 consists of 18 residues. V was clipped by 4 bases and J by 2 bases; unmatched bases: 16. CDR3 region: CASSLGAPGQGLAYEQYF. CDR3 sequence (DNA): TGCGCCAGCAGCCTGGGGGCACCGGGACAGGGACTCGCCTACGAGCAGTACTTC.

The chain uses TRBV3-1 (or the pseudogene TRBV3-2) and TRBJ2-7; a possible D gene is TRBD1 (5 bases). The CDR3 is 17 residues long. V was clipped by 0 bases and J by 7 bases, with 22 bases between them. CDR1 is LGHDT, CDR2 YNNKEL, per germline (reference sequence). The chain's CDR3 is CASSQDSIGADGLEQYF. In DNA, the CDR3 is TGTGCCAGCAGCCAAGATTCGATAGGGGCGGATGGGTTAGAGCAGTACTTC.

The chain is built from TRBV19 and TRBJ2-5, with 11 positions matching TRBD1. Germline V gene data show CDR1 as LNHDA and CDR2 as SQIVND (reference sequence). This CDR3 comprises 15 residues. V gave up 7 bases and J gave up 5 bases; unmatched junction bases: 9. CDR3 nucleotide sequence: TGTGCCAGTACCACCGACCGGGACAGGGGGGAGACCCAGTACTTC. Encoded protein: CASTTDRDRGETQYF.

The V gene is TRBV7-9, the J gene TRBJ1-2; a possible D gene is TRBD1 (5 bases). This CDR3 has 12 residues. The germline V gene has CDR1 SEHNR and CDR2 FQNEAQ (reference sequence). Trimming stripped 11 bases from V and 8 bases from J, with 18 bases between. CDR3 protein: CAVAGGTRGYTF. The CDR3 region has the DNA TGTGCCGTCGCAGGCGGGACGCGAGGCTACACCTTC.

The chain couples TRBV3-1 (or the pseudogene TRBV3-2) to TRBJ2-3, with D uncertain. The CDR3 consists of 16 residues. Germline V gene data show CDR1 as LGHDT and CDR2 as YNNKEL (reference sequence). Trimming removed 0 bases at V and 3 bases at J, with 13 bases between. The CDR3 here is CASSQDLGMVTDTQYF. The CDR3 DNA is TGTGCCAGCAGCCAAGATCTCGGTATGGTAACAGATACGCAGTATTTT.

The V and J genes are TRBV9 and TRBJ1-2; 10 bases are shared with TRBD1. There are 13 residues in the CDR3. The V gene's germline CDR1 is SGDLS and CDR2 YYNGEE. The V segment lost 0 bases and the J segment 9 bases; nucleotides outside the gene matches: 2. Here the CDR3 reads CASSVGQGARYTF. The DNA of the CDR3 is TGTGCCAGCAGCGTAGGACAGGGGGCTCGCTACACCTTC.

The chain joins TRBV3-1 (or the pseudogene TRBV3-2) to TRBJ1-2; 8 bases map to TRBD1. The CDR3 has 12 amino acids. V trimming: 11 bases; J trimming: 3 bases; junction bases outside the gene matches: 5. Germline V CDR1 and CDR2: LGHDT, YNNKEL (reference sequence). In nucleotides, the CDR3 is TGTGCCGCGCAGGGGGCCTACTATGGCTACACCTTC. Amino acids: CAAQGAYYGYTF.

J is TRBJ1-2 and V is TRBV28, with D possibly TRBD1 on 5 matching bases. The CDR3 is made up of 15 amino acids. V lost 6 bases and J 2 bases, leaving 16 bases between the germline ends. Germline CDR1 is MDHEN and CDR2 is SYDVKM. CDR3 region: CASSPGTGGNYGYTF. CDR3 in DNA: TGTGCCAGCAGCCCTGGAACAGGCGGGAACTATGGCTACACCTTC.

This CDR3 reads CSVEGAIAVDTQYF. Written as DNA, the CDR3 is TGCAGCGTTGAGGGGGCCATCGCTGTCGATACGCAGTATTTT. This chain links TRBV29-1 with TRBJ2-3, with D perhaps TRBD1 (6 bases). V was shortened by 3 bases and J by 6 bases, with 16 bases between the two germline ends. Germline loops: CDR1 SQVTM, CDR2 ANQGSEA. The CDR3 contains 14 residues.

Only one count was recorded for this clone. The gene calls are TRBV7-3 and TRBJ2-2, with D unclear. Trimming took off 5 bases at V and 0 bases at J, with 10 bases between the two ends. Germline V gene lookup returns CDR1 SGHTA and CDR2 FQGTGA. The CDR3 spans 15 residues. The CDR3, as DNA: TGTGCCAGCAGCCCGGGTGGCGCGAACACCGGGGAGCTGTTTTTT. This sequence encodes CASSPGGANTGELFF.

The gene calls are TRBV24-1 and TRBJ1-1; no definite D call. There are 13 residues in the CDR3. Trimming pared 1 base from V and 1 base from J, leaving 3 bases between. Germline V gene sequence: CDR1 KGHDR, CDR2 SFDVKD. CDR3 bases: TGTGCCACCAGTGATTTCCAGAACACTGAAGCTTTCTTT. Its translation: CATSDFQNTEAFF.

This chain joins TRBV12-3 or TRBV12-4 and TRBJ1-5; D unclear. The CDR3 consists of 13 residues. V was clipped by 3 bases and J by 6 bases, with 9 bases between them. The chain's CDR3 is CASSFMDLQPQHF. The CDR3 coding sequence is TGTGCCAGCAGTTTTATGGACCTTCAGCCCCAGCATTTT.

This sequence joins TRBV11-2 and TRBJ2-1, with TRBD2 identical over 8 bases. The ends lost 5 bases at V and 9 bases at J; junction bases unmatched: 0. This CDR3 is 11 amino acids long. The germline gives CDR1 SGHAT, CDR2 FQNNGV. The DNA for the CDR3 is TGTGCCAGCAGCCGGGGGGGTGAGCAGTTCTTC. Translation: CASSRGGEQFF. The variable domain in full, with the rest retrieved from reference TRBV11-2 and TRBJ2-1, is EAGVAQSPRYKIIEKRQSVAFWCNPISGHATLYWYQQILGQGPKLLIQFQNNGVVDDSQLPKDRFSAERLKGVDSTLKIQPAKLEDSAVYLCASSRGGEQFFGPGTRLTVL.

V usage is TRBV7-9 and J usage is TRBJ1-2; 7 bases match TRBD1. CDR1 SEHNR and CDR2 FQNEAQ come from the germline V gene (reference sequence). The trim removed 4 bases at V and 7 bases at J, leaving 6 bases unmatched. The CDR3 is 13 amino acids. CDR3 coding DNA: TGTGCCAGCAGCTCCGACAGGGAGGCTGGCTACACCTTC. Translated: CASSSDREAGYTF.

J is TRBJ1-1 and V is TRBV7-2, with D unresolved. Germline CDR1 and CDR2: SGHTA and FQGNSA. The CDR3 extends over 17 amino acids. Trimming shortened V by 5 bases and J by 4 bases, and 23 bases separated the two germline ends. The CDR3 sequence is CASSLESGWARSTEAFF. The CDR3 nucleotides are TGTGCCAGCAGCCTAGAGTCCGGGTGGGCTCGGAGCACTGAAGCTTTCTTT.

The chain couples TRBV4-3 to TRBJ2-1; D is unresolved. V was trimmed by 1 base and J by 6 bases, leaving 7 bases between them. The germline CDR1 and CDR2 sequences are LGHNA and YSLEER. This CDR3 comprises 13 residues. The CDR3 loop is CASSQGRGNEQFF. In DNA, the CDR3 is TGCGCCAGCAGCCAAGGTCGAGGCAATGAGCAGTTCTTC.

The CDR3 loop reads CASSSPPVNTEAFF. Written as DNA, the CDR3 is TGTGCCAGCAGCTCCCCCCCGGTGAACACTGAAGCTTTCTTT. This sequence joins TRBV28 and TRBJ1-1, with unresolved D. Trimming took off 6 bases at V and 0 bases at J, with 11 bases between the two ends. Germline values: CDR1 MDHEN, CDR2 SYDVKM. The CDR3 length is 14 residues.

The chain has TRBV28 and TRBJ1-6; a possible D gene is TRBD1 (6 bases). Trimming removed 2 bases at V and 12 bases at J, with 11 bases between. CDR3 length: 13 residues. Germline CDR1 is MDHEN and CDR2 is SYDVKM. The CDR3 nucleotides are TGTGCCAGCAGTTTAACAGGGTATAGACCCCTCCACTTT. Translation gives CASSLTGYRPLHF.

CDR3 protein: CSASGPSLPAYEQYF. The CDR3, as DNA: TGCAGTGCTAGTGGCCCCTCGTTGCCCGCCTACGAGCAGTACTTC. The chain carries TRBV20-1 and TRBJ2-7; no firm D call. CDR1 and CDR2 from the germline V gene are DFQATT and SNEGSKA (reference sequence). The CDR3 is 15 amino acids. V was trimmed by 3 bases and J by 2 bases, leaving 17 bases between them.

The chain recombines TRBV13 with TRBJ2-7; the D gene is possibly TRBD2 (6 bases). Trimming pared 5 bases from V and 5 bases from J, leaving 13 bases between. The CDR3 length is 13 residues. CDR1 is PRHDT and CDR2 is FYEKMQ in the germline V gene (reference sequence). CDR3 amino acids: CASSPGTPNEQYF. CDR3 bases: TGTGCCAGCAGCCCCGGGACTCCCAACGAGCAGTACTTC.

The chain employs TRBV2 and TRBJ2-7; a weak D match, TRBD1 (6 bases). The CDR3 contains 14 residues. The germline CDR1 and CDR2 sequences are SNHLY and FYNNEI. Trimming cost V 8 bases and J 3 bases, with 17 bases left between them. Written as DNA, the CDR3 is TGTGCCAGCTCCCGGGACATTTCCTTCTACGAGCAGTACTTC. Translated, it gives CASSRDISFYEQYF.

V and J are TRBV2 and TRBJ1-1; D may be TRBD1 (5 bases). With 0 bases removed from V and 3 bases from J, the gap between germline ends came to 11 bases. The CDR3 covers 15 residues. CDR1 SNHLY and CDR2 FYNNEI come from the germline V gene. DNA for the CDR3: TGTGCCAGCAGTGAAGCGAGGCAGGGCTACACTGAAGCTTTCTTT. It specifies CASSEARQGYTEAFF.

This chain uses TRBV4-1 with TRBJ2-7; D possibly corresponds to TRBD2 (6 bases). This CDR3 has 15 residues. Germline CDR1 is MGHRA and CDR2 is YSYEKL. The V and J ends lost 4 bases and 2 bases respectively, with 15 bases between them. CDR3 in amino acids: CASSLGGTDPYEQYF. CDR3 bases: TGCGCCAGCAGCCTCGGGGGAACAGATCCCTACGAGCAGTACTTC.

CDR3 protein: CAISGREGTDTQYF. The CDR3 DNA is TGTGCCATCAGTGGTCGGGAGGGGACAGATACGCAGTATTTT. This chain uses TRBV10-3 with TRBJ2-3; 8 bases agree with TRBD2. Germline V gene data show CDR1 as ENHRY and CDR2 as SYGVKD. This CDR3 has 14 amino acids. The J segment lost 3 bases and the V segment lost 4 bases, leaving 3 bases of the junction unmatched.

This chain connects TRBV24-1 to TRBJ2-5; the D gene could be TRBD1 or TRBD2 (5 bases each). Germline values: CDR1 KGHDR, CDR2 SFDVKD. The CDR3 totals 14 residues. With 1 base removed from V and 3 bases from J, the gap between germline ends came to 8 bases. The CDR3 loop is CATSDFGTKETQYF. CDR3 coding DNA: TGTGCCACCAGTGATTTCGGGACCAAAGAGACCCAGTACTTC.

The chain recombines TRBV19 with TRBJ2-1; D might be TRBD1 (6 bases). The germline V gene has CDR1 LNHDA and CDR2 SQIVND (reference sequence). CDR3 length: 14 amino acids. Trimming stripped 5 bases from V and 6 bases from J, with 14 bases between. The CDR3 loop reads CASSAAGASNEQFF. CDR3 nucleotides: TGTGCCAGTAGTGCGGCAGGGGCCAGCAATGAGCAGTTCTTC.

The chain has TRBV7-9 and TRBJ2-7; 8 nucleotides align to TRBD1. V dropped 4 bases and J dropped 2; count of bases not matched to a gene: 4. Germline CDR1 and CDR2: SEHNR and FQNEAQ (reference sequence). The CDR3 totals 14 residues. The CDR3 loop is CASSSRQGTYEQYF. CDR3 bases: TGTGCCAGCAGCTCCCGACAGGGGACCTACGAGCAGTACTTC.

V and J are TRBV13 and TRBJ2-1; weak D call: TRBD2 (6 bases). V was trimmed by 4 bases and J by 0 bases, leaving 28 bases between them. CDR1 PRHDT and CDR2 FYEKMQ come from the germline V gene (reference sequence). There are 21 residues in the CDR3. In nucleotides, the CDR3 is TGTGCCAGCAGCTGGGGTTGGCCGGGAGAAAGAGCCCCTCGCTCCTACAATGAGCAGTTCTTC. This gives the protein CASSWGWPGERAPRSYNEQFF. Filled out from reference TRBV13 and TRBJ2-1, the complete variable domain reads AAGVIQSPRHLIKEKRETATLKCYPIPRHDTVYWYQQGPGQDPQFLISFYEKMQSDKGSIPDRFSAQQFSDYHSELNMSSLELGDSALYFCASSWGWPGERAPRSYNEQFFGPGTRLTVL.